This record concerns one TCR beta chain sequence. The sample originates from a study of blood T cell repertoires in COVID-19. Study-level information: Samples representing acute and convalescent COVID-19 were sourced from the United States, Italy and Spain. In each case, the material was cDNA or gDNA derived from T cells, B-cell-depleted T cells, or PBMCs.

CDR3 length: 13 residues. Per the germline V gene, CDR1 is MNHEY and CDR2 is SVGAGI. With 6 bases clipped from V and 6 bases from J, the junction kept 7 bases outside the gene matches. Authors' processing steps: For nucleated cells, counts were estimated from reference gene primer amplification. Produced via immunoSEQ multiplex PCR; TCRdb's table is partial and in-frame only. The DNA gave D and trimming, while V, J and clone size come from that table. The repertoire holds 250,000 to 300,000 clones, with 75% to 90% as singletons. The origin of this receptor is a man aged 35 to 55 with acute or convalescent COVID-19. This rearrangement joins TRBV6-5 to TRBJ1-2, with 7 nucleotides matching TRBD1. The sample taken for sequencing was peripheral blood. CDR3 sequence (DNA): TGTGCCAGCAGGAGGACAGGTATAGATGGCTACACCTTC. It translates to CASRRTGIDGYTF.